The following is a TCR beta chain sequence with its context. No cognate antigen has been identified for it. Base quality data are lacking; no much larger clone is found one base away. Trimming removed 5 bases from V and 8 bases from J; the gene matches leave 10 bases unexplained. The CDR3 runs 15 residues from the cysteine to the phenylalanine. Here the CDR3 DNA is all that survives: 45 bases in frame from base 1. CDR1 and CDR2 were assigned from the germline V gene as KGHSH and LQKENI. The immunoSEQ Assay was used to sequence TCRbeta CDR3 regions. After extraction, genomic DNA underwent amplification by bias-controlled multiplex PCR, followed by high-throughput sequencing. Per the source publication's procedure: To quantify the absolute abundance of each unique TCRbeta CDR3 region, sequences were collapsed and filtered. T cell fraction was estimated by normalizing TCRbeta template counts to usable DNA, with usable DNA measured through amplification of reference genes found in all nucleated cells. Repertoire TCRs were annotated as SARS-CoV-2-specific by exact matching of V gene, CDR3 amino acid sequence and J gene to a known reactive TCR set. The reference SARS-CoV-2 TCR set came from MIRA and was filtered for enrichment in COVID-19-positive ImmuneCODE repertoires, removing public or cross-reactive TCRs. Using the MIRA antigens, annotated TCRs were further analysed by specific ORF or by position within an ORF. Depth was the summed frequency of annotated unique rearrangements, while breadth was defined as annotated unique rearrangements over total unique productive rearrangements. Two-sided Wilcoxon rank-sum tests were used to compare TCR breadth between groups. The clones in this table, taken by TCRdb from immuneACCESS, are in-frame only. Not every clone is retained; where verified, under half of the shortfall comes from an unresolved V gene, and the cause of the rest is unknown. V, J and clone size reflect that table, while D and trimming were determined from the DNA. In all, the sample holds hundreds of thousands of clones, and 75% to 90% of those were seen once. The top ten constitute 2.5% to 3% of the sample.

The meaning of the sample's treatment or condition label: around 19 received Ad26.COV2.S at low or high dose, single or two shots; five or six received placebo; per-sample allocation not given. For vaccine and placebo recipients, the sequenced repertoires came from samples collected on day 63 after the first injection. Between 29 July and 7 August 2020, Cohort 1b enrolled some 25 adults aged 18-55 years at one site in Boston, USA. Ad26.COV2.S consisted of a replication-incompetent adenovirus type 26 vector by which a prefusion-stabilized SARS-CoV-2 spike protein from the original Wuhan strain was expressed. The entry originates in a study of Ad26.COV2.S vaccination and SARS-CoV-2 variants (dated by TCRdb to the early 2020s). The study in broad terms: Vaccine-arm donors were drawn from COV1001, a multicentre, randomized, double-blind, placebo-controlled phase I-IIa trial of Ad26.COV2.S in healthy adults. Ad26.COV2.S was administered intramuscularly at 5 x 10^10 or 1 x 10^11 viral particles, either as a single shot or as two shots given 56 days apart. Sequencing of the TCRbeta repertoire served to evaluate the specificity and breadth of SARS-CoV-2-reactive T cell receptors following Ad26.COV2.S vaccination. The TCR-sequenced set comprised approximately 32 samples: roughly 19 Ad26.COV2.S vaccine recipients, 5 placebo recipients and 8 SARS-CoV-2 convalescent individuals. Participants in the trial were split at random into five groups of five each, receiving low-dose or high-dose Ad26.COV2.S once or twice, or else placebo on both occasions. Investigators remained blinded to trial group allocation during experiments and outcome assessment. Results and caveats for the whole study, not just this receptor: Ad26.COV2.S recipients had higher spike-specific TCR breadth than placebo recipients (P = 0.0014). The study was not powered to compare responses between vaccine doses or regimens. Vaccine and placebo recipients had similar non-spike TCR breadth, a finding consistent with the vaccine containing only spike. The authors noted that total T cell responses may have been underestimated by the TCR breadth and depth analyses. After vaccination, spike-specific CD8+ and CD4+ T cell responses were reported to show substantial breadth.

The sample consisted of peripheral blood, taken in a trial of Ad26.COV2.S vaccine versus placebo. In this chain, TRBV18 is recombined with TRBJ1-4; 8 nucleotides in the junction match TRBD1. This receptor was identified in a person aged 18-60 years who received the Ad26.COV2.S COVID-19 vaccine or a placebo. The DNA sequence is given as TGTGCCAGCTCATTAGGGACAGGTTCCCAGGAAAAACTGTTTTTT. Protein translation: CASSLGTGSQEKLFF.